A single sample gave rise to the 20 T cell receptor beta chains below, sequenced in a study of PD-1 blockade in classical Hodgkin lymphoma. Some clones are missing from TCRdb's copy, which holds only in-frame ones; the method was immunoSEQ multiplex PCR. This sample has about 17,000 clones; around 78% occur once, and the top ten carry approximately 1.9%. The time point denotes: cycle 4 day 1 (C4D1), after less than seven weeks of nivolumab. Every patient experienced relapse after autologous stem cell transplantation, and brentuximab vedotin exposure varied. CD4+ T cells were purified from thawed PBMCs by negative selection. This material consisted of CD4+ T cells from blood, taken before the fourth cycle of nivolumab. All receptors derive from a human donor with classical Hodgkin lymphoma.

The chain carries TRBV20-1 and TRBJ2-2; 8 bases fit TRBD2. The J segment lost 13 bases and the V segment lost 3 bases, leaving 4 bases of the junction unmatched. This CDR3 is built from 11 residues. The germline V gene encodes CDR1 DFQATT and CDR2 SNEGSKA (reference sequence). The CDR3 spells CSARGLGGLFF. The CDR3 DNA sequence: TGCAGTGCTAGGGGACTAGGCGGGCTGTTTTTT.

The chain employs TRBV19 and TRBJ1-1; 11 nucleotides line up with TRBD1. Trimming at V came to 8 bases and at J to 7 bases, leaving 15 bases not matched to a gene. The CDR3 extends over 16 amino acids. Germline V gene data show CDR1 as LNHDA and CDR2 as SQIVND (reference sequence). DNA for the CDR3: TGTGCCAGTCCAAAACCGGGACAGGGGGTCCTAAATGAAGCTTTCTTT. It yields the protein CASPKPGQGVLNEAFF.

CDR3 coding DNA: TGCGCCAGCAGCTACGACACCCCTCTTGAGCAGTACTTC. Its translation is CASSYDTPLEQYF. The chain has TRBV5-1 and TRBJ2-7; the D is unclear. Germline V gives CDR1 SGHRS, CDR2 YFSETQ. The CDR3 extends over 13 amino acids. Trimming left V 3 bases short and J 7 bases short, with 14 bases between.

As to this clone: An end of the junction does not agree with germline; a read error may underlie this. In the same sample, other DNA sequences code for this CDR3. V is TRBV10-3 and J is TRBJ1-4; 10 bases match TRBD1. The CDR3 loop spans 15 amino acids. The V gene's germline CDR1 is ENHRY and CDR2 SYGVKD. The DNA for the CDR3 is TGTGCTATCAGTGCTGCGGGACAGGGGAATGAAAAACTGTTTTTT. Translation: CAISAAGQGNEKLFF.

DNA of the CDR3: TGCGCCAGCAGCCGCCAAGTGGCGGAGGCAGATACGCAGTATTTT. This sequence encodes CASSRQVAEADTQYF. V usage is TRBV5-1 and J usage is TRBJ2-3, with D maybe TRBD2 (5 bases). The CDR3 is 15 residues long. CDR1 and CDR2 from the germline V gene are SGHRS and YFSETQ. V lost 4 bases and J lost 4, with 16 bases in between. The full variable domain, with the rest looked up from reference TRBV5-1 and TRBJ2-3, is KAGVTQTPRYLIKTRGQQVTLSCSPISGHRSVSWYQQTPGQGLQFLFEYFSETQRNKGNFPGRFSGRQFSNSRSEMNVSTLELGDSALYLCASSRQVAEADTQYFGPGTRLTVL.

Comments on this clone: A junction boundary mismatches the germline segment, possibly from a read error. V and J are TRBV7-7 and TRBJ2-1, with unresolved D. The V gene's germline CDR1 is SSHAT and CDR2 FNYEAQ (reference sequence). This CDR3 is built from 16 residues. CDR3 region: CASSLELGASYNEQFF. CDR3 nucleotides: TGTGCTAGCAGCTTAGAGCTCGGCGCCTCCTACAATGAGCAGTTCTTC.

The genes are TRBV10-3 and TRBJ2-1; TRBD1 or TRBD2 may be the D gene (5 bases each). The CDR3 contains 13 residues. With 10 bases removed from V and 12 bases from J, the gap between germline ends came to 22 bases. Looked up from germline, CDR1 is ENHRY and CDR2 is SYGVKD. The CDR3 nucleotides read TGTGCCACCGGGGCGTCTGAGGCTGGGTGGCAGTTCTTC. It translates to CATGASEAGWQFF.

The J gene is TRBJ1-1, the V gene TRBV5-1; a weak D match, TRBD1 (6 bases). This CDR3 contains 13 residues. CDR1 SGHRS and CDR2 YFSETQ come from the germline V gene. Trimming took off 0 bases at V and 6 bases at J, with 9 bases between the two ends. DNA for the CDR3: TGCGCCAGCAGCTTGGTGGGGGCCGCTGAAGCTTTCTTT. As protein: CASSLVGAAEAFF.

The chain couples TRBV6-5 to TRBJ2-7; D may match TRBD1 or TRBD2 (6 bases each). The germline V gene encodes CDR1 MNHEY and CDR2 SVGAGI. V was clipped by 0 bases and J by 4 bases, with 13 bases between them. The CDR3 runs to 15 residues. The CDR3 loop is CASSYSRGQGYEQYF. In DNA, the CDR3 is TGTGCCAGCAGTTACTCCCGGGGGCAGGGTTACGAGCAGTACTTC.

J is TRBJ2-2 and V is TRBV7-8; the match to TRBD2 covers 7 bases. This CDR3 is 18 amino acids long. After removal of 1 base from V and 0 bases from J, the junction contained 8 bases not matched to a gene. CDR1 and CDR2 from the germline V gene are SGHVS and FQNEAQ. The CDR3 protein is CASSLEASGSTNTGELFF. The CDR3 DNA is TGTGCCAGCAGCTTAGAGGCTAGCGGAAGCACGAACACCGGGGAGCTGTTTTTT.

The chain links TRBV19 to TRBJ1-5, with D hard to call. Trimming removed 3 bases from V and 4 bases from J, with 7 bases in between. CDR1 is LNHDA, CDR2 SQIVND, per germline (reference sequence). There are 13 residues in the CDR3. Here the CDR3 reads CASSISQNQPQHF. In DNA, the CDR3 is TGTGCCAGTAGTATCAGCCAGAATCAGCCCCAGCATTTT.

The rearrangement uses TRBV27 and TRBJ1-4; D gene ambiguous. The CDR3 is made up of 13 amino acids. Trimming took 5 bases from V and 5 from J, leaving 9 bases between them. Germline V gives CDR1 MNHEY, CDR2 SMNVEV (reference sequence). The CDR3 region has the DNA TGTGCCAGCAGTCTACACAAGAATGAAAAACTGTTTTTT. Translating it yields CASSLHKNEKLFF.

V and J are TRBV10-3 and TRBJ2-5, with D perhaps TRBD1 (6 bases). The CDR3 is 12 amino acids. Trimming cost V 10 bases and J 3 bases, with 12 bases left between them. In germline, CDR1 is ENHRY, CDR2 SYGVKD. CDR3 amino acids: CATGQLKETQYF. Here the CDR3 DNA reads TGTGCCACCGGACAGCTTAAAGAGACCCAGTACTTC.

This clone was found a few times. The chain carries TRBV4-2 and TRBJ2-5, with 14 positions matching TRBD2. V shed 3 bases and J 4 bases; nucleotides not matched to a gene: 4. The CDR3 runs 16 residues. Germline CDR1 is LGHNA and CDR2 is YNFKEQ. CDR3 DNA sequence: TGTGCCAGCAGCCAGGGGACTAGCGGGAGCCGAGAGACCCAGTACTTC. Its protein product is CASSQGTSGSRETQYF.

The chain employs TRBV10-3 and TRBJ2-3; either TRBD1 or TRBD2 may fit D (6 bases each). The CDR3 consists of 18 residues. V was pared by 3 bases and J by 1 base, with 20 bases between. Germline V gene data show CDR1 as ENHRY and CDR2 as SYGVKD. The chain's CDR3 is CAISDRSLVGGRTDTQYF. CDR3 coding DNA: TGTGCCATCAGTGATCGGAGCCTAGTGGGGGGCCGCACAGATACGCAGTATTTT.

The chain combines TRBV5-1 with TRBJ2-4; 11 nucleotides match TRBD2. The CDR3 is 19 residues long. Germline V gene sequence: CDR1 SGHRS, CDR2 YFSETQ. Trimming removed 5 bases from V and 3 bases from J; junction bases left unmatched: 16. CDR3 DNA sequence: TGCGCCAGCAGAGCTACCCTCTTAGCGGGAGGGCCGGACAAAAACATTCAGTACTTC. Its protein product is CASRATLLAGGPDKNIQYF.

This clone is labeled as large. The rearrangement uses TRBV14 and TRBJ1-1; D is ambiguous. CDR1 is SGHDN, CDR2 FVKESK, per germline. The CDR3 is 13 residues long. V was shortened by 4 bases and J by 1 base, with 7 bases between the two germline ends. The CDR3 DNA reads as TGTGCCAGCAGCCTCCGGGGGAACACTGAAGCTTTCTTT. This encodes CASSLRGNTEAFF.

This rearrangement joins TRBV5-4 to TRBJ2-1; no firm D call. Germline CDR1 and CDR2: SGHNT and YYREEE (reference sequence). The V and J ends lost 4 bases and 0 bases respectively, with 5 bases between them. The CDR3 runs to 13 residues. The CDR3 nucleotides read TGTGCCAGCAGCGCGGCCTCCTACAATGAGCAGTTCTTC. As protein: CASSAASYNEQFF.

The chain recombines TRBV18 with TRBJ2-5; 10 bases fit TRBD2. J was trimmed by 3 bases and V by 1 base; bases with no gene match: 5. Germline lookup yields CDR1 KGHSH and CDR2 LQKENI. The CDR3 has 16 residues. The CDR3 is CASSPRLTSGKETQYF. Written as DNA, the CDR3 is TGTGCCAGCTCACCACGTCTCACTAGCGGGAAAGAGACCCAGTACTTC.

The CDR3 sequence is CASSVSAGGNIQYF. CDR3 in DNA: TGTGCCAGCAGCGTTAGTGCAGGGGGCAACATTCAGTACTTC. The genes are TRBV9 and TRBJ2-4, with 8 bases lining up with TRBD1. The CDR3 is 14 residues long. J lost 7 bases, V lost 2 bases, and 5 bases had no gene match. Germline V gene data show CDR1 as SGDLS and CDR2 as YYNGEE.